The clone carrying this T cell receptor beta chain has more than one count but fewer than ten. Its antigen is as yet unknown. Library construction for TCR beta used iRepertoire HTBI primers and Arm-PCR of CDR3 regions. TCRdb re-analysed the multiplex PCR reads in MiXCR, keeping a single row per CDR3 protein. In the table there are about 300,000 distinct CDR3 sequences, roughly a fifth of which are singletons. The time point here: persistent/refractory GD, antithyroid drugs over 5 years with positive TRAb. PBMC RNA served as the TCR library source. This specimen comes from a study of regulatory T cells in long-lasting Graves disease. Trimming took off 1 base at V and 6 bases at J, with 6 bases between the two ends. In germline, CDR1 is SGHDN, CDR2 FVKESK. The CDR3 runs 13 residues. Study-wide results and limits: Relative to newly diagnosed Graves' patients, persistent ones had lower TCR diversity.

This chain connects TRBV14 to TRBJ2-2; unclear D gene. The sample consisted of peripheral blood mononuclear cells (PBMCs), taken when the disease was refractory, from a patient treated with antithyroid drugs. This clonotype was sampled from a female donor with Graves disease. The CDR3 loop reads CASSQVRAGELFF. CDR3 in DNA: TGTGCCAGCAGCCAAGTCCGAGCCGGGGAGCTGTTTTTT.